The 20 T cell receptor beta chains below were found in one sample sequenced in a study of blood T cell repertoires in COVID-19. Some clones are missing from TCRdb's copy, which holds only in-frame ones; the method was immunoSEQ multiplex PCR. Of about 93,000 clones detected, roughly 90% appear once; the ten largest clones hold approximately 1.5%. Sequenced input: peripheral blood. The receptor source for this set is a human donor with active COVID-19. The donor label of this sample is uncertain.

This rearrangement joins TRBV4-1 to TRBJ2-2; 9 nucleotides agree with TRBD1. CDR1 and CDR2 from the germline V gene are MGHRA and YSYEKL. This CDR3 is built from 15 residues. J was trimmed by 6 bases and V by 6 bases; bases with no gene match: 8. CDR3 DNA: TGCGCCAGCAGTCCGACAGGGGGAATGTCCGGGGAGCTGTTTTTT. This codes for CASSPTGGMSGELFF.

V is TRBV7-2 and J is TRBJ1-6; tentatively, D is TRBD1 (6 bases). Trimming took 4 bases from V and 10 from J, leaving 17 bases between them. Germline V gene lookup returns CDR1 SGHTA and CDR2 FQGNSA. This CDR3 comprises 15 residues. Written as DNA, the CDR3 is TGTGCCAGCAGCTCGAGACAGGCGCCCCCCTCACCCCTCCACTTT. This translates into CASSSRQAPPSPLHF.

In DNA, the CDR3 is TGCGCCAGCTACACAGGGACGGATGGCTACACCTTC. It translates to CASYTGTDGYTF. This chain uses TRBV5-1 with TRBJ1-2; maybe TRBD1 (6 bases). Germline assignment: CDR1 SGHRS and CDR2 YFSETQ. This CDR3 has 12 amino acids. Trimming left V 7 bases short and J 6 bases short, with 13 bases between.

The chain joins TRBV29-1 to TRBJ1-2; TRBD1 matches at 9 bases. The CDR3 consists of 15 residues. Losses at the gene ends were 7 bases for V and 3 bases for J; bases not matched to a gene: 12. Germline V gene lookup returns CDR1 SQVTM and CDR2 ANQGSEA. The CDR3 loop is CSATIRDRDHYGYTF. The CDR3 bases are TGCAGCGCCACGATAAGGGACAGGGACCACTATGGCTACACCTTC.

The chain couples TRBV12-3 or TRBV12-4 to TRBJ2-5; 8 bases match TRBD1. With 6 bases clipped from V and 2 bases from J, the junction kept 2 bases outside the gene matches. The length of the CDR3 is 13 residues. The CDR3 DNA follows: TGTGCCAGCAGACGGACAGGGCAAGAGACCCAGTACTTC. Translated, it gives CASRRTGQETQYF.

J is TRBJ1-2 and V is TRBV19; the D gene is possibly TRBD1 (5 bases). Trimming cost V 5 bases and J 7 bases, with 20 bases left between them. CDR3 length: 15 residues. The germline V gene has CDR1 LNHDA and CDR2 SQIVND (reference sequence). The CDR3, as DNA: TGTGCCAGTAGTCCGGCAGGGTTGAGTCTCTCTGGCTACACCTTC. Protein: CASSPAGLSLSGYTF. The full variable domain, its missing parts supplied by reference TRBV19 and TRBJ1-2, is DGGITQSPKYLFRKEGQNVTLSCEQNLNHDAMYWYRQDPGQGLRLIYYSQIVNDFQKGDIAEGYSVSREKKESFPLTVTSAQKNPTAFYLCASSPAGLSLSGYTFGSGTRLTVV.

The chain couples TRBV10-3 to TRBJ2-5, with D possibly being TRBD2 (6 bases). CDR3 length: 17 amino acids. Deletions cut 7 bases from V and 0 bases from J, with 21 bases between. Germline V gene data show CDR1 as ENHRY and CDR2 as SYGVKD. The CDR3 DNA sequence: TGTGCCATCACCAGGCGGGCTAGCGCGTTGTACCAAGAGACCCAGTACTTC. It translates to CAITRRASALYQETQYF.

This clone came up a few times. CDR3 nucleotides: TGTGCCAGTAGTACGACCGGGACAGCCGGAGGCTACACCTTC. It translates to CASSTTGTAGGYTF. This chain joins TRBV19 and TRBJ1-2; TRBD1 agrees at 7 bases. Trimming cost V 4 bases and J 8 bases; bases outside gene matches: 10. The germline V gene has CDR1 LNHDA and CDR2 SQIVND (reference sequence). The CDR3 loop spans 14 amino acids.

This chain joins TRBV30 and TRBJ1-1; no clear D. The CDR3 is 13 residues long. Between the trimmed V and J ends, which lost 5 bases and 3 bases, there was a span of 13 bases. Germline loops: CDR1 GTSNPN, CDR2 SVGIG (reference sequence). For the CDR3, the DNA is TGTGCCTGGGACCAAGGCGGGGACACTGAAGCTTTCTTT. Protein sequence: CAWDQGGDTEAFF.

V and J are TRBV2 and TRBJ1-1; D is perhaps TRBD1 (6 bases). CDR1 and CDR2 from the germline V gene are SNHLY and FYNNEI. V lost 3 bases, J lost 3 bases, and 23 bases lay in between. CDR3 length: 18 amino acids. The CDR3 protein is CASSDLIRYRDGDTEAFF. CDR3 DNA sequence: TGTGCCAGCAGTGATCTCATCCGATACAGGGATGGGGACACTGAAGCTTTCTTT.

V usage is TRBV7-9 and J usage is TRBJ2-3; 8 nucleotides align to TRBD2. The CDR3 loop spans 15 amino acids. Germline V gene data show CDR1 as SEHNR and CDR2 as FQNEAQ (reference sequence). V trimming: 5 bases; J trimming: 2 bases; junction bases outside the gene matches: 6. CDR3 sequence: CASSPTGGLTDTQYF. The CDR3 DNA sequence: TGTGCCAGCAGCCCGACGGGGGGGCTCACAGATACGCAGTATTTT. Full variable domain (remainder filled in from reference TRBV7-9 and TRBJ2-3): DTGVSQNPRHKITKRGQNVTFRCDPISEHNRLYWYRQTLGQGPEFLTYFQNEAQLEKSRLLSDRFSAERPKGSFSTLEIQRTEQGDSAMYLCASSPTGGLTDTQYFGPGTRLTVL.

The rearrangement joins TRBV9 to TRBJ2-7; 7 bases are a match to TRBD1. V lost 4 bases, J lost 0 bases, and 7 bases stayed unmatched. Germline CDR1 SGDLS, CDR2 YYNGEE. CDR3 length equals 15 residues. CDR3 region: CASSRGQVNSYEQYF. CDR3 sequence (DNA): TGTGCCAGCAGCAGGGGGCAGGTCAACTCCTACGAGCAGTACTTC.

V usage is TRBV5-4 and J usage is TRBJ2-2, with TRBD1 identical over 10 bases. There are 15 residues in the CDR3. Germline V gene data show CDR1 as SGHNT and CDR2 as YYREEE (reference sequence). The V gene end was trimmed by 3 bases and the J gene end by 4 bases; junction bases not matched to a gene: 3. CDR3 nucleotide sequence: TGTGCCAGCAGCTGGGACAGGGGCCCCACCGGGGAGCTGTTTTTT. It is translated as CASSWDRGPTGELFF.

This chain joins TRBV7-2 and TRBJ1-4; D is perhaps TRBD1 (6 bases). Trimming pared 2 bases from V and 0 bases from J, leaving 13 bases between. This CDR3 region has 17 residues. The germline gives CDR1 SGHTA, CDR2 FQGNSA. The CDR3 region has the DNA TGTGCCAGCAGCTTAAATCCGGGGGGCCCAACTAATGAAAAACTGTTTTTT. Its translation is CASSLNPGGPTNEKLFF.

The rearrangement uses TRBV19 and TRBJ1-2; 9 bases align to TRBD1. V trimming: 6 bases; J trimming: 7 bases; junction bases outside the gene matches: 9. This CDR3 is 14 amino acids long. Germline V gene sequence: CDR1 LNHDA, CDR2 SQIVND (reference sequence). CDR3 nucleotides: TGTGCCAGTAGGTCGACAGGGGGAATTGCTGGCTACACCTTC. Translating gives CASRSTGGIAGYTF.

The J gene is TRBJ2-7, the V gene TRBV15, with D perhaps matching TRBD1 (6 bases). The germline V and J ends were trimmed by 0 bases and 5 bases, with 14 bases remaining between them. The CDR3 contains 15 residues. CDR1 and CDR2 from the germline V gene are LNHNV and YYDKDF (reference sequence). The CDR3, as DNA: TGTGCCACCAGCAGAGATAACCTTAGGACAGACGAGCAGTACTTC. Translating gives CATSRDNLRTDEQYF.

This clone has only one observation. The chain carries TRBV6-5 and TRBJ1-6; 9 bases are a match to TRBD1. J was trimmed by 9 bases and V by 7 bases; bases with no gene match: 10. CDR1 is MNHEY, CDR2 SVGAGI, per germline. The length of the CDR3 is 15 residues. The CDR3 DNA sequence: TGTGCCAGCACCGCGGACAGGGGTTCCGCTTCACCCCTCCACTTT. Its protein is CASTADRGSASPLHF.

The V and J genes are TRBV7-2 and TRBJ2-7, with D perhaps matching TRBD2 (6 bases). The V end was cut by 7 bases, the J end by 6 bases, with 19 bases between. Germline V gene lookup returns CDR1 SGHTA and CDR2 FQGNSA. CDR3 length equals 14 residues. The CDR3 sequence: CASNGGGRLGEQYF. CDR3 bases: TGTGCCAGCAATGGTGGGGGGAGACTAGGCGAGCAGTACTTC.

The chain has TRBV27 and TRBJ2-3; TRBD2 agrees at 11 bases. The CDR3 runs to 14 residues. The junction had 3 bases not matched to a gene; V was cut back by 4 bases and J by 6 bases. Germline CDR1 reads MNHEY; CDR2 reads SMNVEV (reference sequence). As DNA, the CDR3 is TGTGCCAGCAGTTCCCGACTAGCGGGGGATACGCAGTATTTT. Protein product: CASSSRLAGDTQYF.

The rearrangement links TRBV6-5 to TRBJ2-5; possibly TRBD1 for D (6 bases). The CDR3 is 14 amino acids. The germline gives CDR1 MNHEY, CDR2 SVGAGI. Trimming pared 2 bases from V and 4 bases from J, leaving 11 bases between. The CDR3 DNA sequence: TGTGCCAGCAGTTACGTTTTACAGGGAGAGACCCAGTACTTC. Its translation: CASSYVLQGETQYF.